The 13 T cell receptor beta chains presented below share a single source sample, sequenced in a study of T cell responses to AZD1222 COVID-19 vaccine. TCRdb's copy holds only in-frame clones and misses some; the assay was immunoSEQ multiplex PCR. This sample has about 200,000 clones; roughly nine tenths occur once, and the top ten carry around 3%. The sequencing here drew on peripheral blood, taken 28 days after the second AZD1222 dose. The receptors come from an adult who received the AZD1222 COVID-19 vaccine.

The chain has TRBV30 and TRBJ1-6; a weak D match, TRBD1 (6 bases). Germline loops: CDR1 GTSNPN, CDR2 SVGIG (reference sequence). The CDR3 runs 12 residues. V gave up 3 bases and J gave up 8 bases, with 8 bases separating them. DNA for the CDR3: TGTGCCTGGAGAGCAGGGGATTCACCCCTCCACTTT. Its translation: CAWRAGDSPLHF.

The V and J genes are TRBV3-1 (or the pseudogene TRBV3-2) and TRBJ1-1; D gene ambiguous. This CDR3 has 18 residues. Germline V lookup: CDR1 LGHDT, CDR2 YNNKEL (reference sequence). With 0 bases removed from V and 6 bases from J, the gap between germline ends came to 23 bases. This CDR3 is CASSQESVRTDSKAEAFF. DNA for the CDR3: TGTGCCAGCAGCCAAGAAAGTGTAAGGACGGATAGCAAGGCTGAAGCTTTCTTT.

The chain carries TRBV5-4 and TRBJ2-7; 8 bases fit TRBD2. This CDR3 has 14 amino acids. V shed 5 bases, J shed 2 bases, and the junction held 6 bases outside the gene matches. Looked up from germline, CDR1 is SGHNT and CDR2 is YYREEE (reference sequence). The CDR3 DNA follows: TGTGCCAGCAGTTTAGCGGGGATAGCCTACGAGCAGTACTTC. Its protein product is CASSLAGIAYEQYF.

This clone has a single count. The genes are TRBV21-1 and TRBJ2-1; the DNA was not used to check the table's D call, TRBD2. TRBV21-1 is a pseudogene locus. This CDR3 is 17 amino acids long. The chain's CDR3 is CASSKSSGRERYNEQFF. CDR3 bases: TGTGCCAGCAGCAAATCTAGCGGGAGAGAGAGATACAATGAGCAGTTCTTC.

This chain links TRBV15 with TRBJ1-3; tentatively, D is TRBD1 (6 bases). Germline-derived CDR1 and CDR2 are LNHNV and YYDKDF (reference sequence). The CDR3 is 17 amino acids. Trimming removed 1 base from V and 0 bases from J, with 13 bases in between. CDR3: CATSRGTVDSSGNTIYF. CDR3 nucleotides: TGTGCCACCAGCAGAGGGACAGTGGATAGCTCTGGAAACACCATATATTTT.

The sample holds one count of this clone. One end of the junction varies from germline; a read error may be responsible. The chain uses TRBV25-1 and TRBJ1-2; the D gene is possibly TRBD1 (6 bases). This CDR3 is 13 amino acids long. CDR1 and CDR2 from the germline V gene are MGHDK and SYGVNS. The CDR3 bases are TGTGCCAGCAGTTGGGGCAGGGGAGATGGCCACACCTTC. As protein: CASSWGRGDGHTF.

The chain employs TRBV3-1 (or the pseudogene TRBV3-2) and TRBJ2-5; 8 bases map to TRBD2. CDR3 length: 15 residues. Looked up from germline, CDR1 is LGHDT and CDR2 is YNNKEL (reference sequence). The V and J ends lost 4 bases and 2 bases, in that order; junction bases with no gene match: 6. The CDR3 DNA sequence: TGTGCCAGCAGCCTCGGACTAGCAAATCAAGAGACCCAGTACTTC. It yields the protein CASSLGLANQETQYF.

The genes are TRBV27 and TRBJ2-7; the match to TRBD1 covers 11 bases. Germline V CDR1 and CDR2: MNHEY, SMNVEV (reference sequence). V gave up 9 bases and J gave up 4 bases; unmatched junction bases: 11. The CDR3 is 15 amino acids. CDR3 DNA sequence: TGTGCCAGTTGGGGAGGGACAGGGGGATTATACGAGCAGTACTTC. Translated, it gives CASWGGTGGLYEQYF.

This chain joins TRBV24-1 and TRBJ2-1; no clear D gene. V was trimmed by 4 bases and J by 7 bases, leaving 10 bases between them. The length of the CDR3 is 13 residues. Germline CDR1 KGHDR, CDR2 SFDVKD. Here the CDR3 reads CATSDLDANEQFF. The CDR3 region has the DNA TGTGCCACCAGTGACTTGGACGCGAATGAGCAGTTCTTC.

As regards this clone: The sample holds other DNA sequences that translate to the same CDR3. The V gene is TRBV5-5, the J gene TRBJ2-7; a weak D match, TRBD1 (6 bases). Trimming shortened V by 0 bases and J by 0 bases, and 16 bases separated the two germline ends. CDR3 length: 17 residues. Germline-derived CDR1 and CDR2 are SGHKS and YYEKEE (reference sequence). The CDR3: CASSLAWFGQHSYEQYF. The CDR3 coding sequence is TGTGCCAGCAGCTTGGCATGGTTCGGACAGCACTCCTACGAGCAGTACTTC.

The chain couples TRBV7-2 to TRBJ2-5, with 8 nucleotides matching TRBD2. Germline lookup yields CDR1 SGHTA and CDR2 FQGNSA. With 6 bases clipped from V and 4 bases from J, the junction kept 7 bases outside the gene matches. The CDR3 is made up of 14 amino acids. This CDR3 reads CASSPSGPGETQYF. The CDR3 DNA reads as TGTGCCAGCAGTCCTAGCGGGCCCGGAGAGACCCAGTACTTC.

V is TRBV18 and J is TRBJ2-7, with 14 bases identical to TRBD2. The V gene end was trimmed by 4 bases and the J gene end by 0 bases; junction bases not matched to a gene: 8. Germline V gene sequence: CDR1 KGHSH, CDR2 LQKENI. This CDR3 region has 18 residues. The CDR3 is CASSRGTSGSTSSYEQYF. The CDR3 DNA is TGTGCCAGCTCACGCGGGACTAGCGGGAGCACGAGCTCCTACGAGCAGTACTTC.

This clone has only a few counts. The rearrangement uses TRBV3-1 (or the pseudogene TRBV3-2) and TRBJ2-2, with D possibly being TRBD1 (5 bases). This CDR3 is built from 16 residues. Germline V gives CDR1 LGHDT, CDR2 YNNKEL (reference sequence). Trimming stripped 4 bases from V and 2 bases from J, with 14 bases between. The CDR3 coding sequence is TGTGCCAGCAGCCCCCGACAGTTAACTAACACCGGGGAGCTGTTTTTT. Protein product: CASSPRQLTNTGELFF.